This T cell receptor beta chain was profiled in a study of cytomegalovirus exposure and HLA in healthy donors. Study-level background: Within the Caucasian-associated ancestry cluster were roughly 79% of the roughly 360 genotyped donors.

J lost 1 base, V lost 10 bases, and 7 bases had no gene match. The CDR3 contains 14 residues. Germline V gene lookup returns CDR1 SNHLY and CDR2 FYNNEI. As regards this clone: The antigen is unknown.

A multiplex PCR was run with 60 Vbeta primers and 13 Jbeta primers. The data were produced by immunoSEQ multiplex PCR, yet TCRdb's version contains in-frame clones alone and is incomplete. Here the sample spans approximately 94,000 clones, more than 75% being singletons. Findings of the study overall: A few V segments could not be told apart, such as TRBV6-2 and TRBV6-3, and were left out. When analyzed later, a missense DCLRE1C variant was found to be linked to TCR beta V- and J-gene trimming.

This receptor was obtained from a man aged 30-40 years in good health and CMV-seropositive. The rearrangement joins TRBV2 to TRBJ2-3, with 8 bases aligning to TRBD1. Material for sequencing was PBMCs. CDR3 bases: TGTGCCACCCTAACGGGACAGGGCACAGATACGCAGTATTTT. It translates to CATLTGQGTDTQYF.